This T cell receptor beta chain was retrieved from a study of shared clonotypes between healthy human individuals. V shed 6 bases and J shed 1 base, with 4 bases lying between them. The CDR3 sequence is 12 residues long. CDR1 is MDHEN and CDR2 is SYDVKM in the germline V gene. This table comes from immunoSEQ multiplex PCR, and its TCRdb copy is limited to in-frame clones, with some not included. The repertoire holds about 2,100,000 clones, with about 92% as singletons. Cells designated naive CD8 were CD45RO-negative and were positively selected for CCR7, with terminally differentiated effector memory CD45RA+ cells excluded.

The sequence was collected from a young man in good health. Some clones in this sample may be carry-over from other donors' samples. The V and J genes are TRBV28 and TRBJ1-5; D is uncertain. Specimen: naive CD8+ T cells from PBMCs. The CDR3 loop is CASRPSNQPQHF. The CDR3 nucleotides read TGTGCCAGCAGGCCCAGCAATCAGCCCCAGCATTTT.